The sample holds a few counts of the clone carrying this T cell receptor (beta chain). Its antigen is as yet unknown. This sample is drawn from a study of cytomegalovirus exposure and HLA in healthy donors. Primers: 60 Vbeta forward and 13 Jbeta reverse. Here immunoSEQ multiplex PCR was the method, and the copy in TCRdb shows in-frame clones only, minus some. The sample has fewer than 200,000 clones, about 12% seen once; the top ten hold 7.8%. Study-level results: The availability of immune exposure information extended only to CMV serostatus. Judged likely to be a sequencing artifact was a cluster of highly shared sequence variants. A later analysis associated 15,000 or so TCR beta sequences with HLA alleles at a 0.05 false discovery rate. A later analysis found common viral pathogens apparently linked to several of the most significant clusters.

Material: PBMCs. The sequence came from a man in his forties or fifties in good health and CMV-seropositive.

This CDR3 reads CASSLRSSGGMNTGELFF. CDR3 DNA sequence: TGTGCCAGCAGCCTTCGAAGTAGCGGGGGAATGAACACCGGGGAGCTGTTTTTT. This sequence joins TRBV5-6 and TRBJ2-2; 9 positions match TRBD2. V trimming: 4 bases; J trimming: 1 base; junction bases outside the gene matches: 11. The CDR3 loop spans 18 amino acids. The V gene's germline CDR1 is SGHDT and CDR2 YYEEEE.